This T cell receptor (beta chain) is from a study of T cell repertoires in cytomegalovirus infection. Germline lookup yields CDR1 MGHRA and CDR2 YSYEKL. V was pared by 0 bases and J by 2 bases, with 25 bases of the junction left unmatched. This CDR3 is built from 22 residues. A single record per CDR3 protein comes from TCRdb applying MiXCR to the reads. The sample includes nearly 700,000 distinct CDR3 sequences, 33% of them seen just once. To note about this clonotype: What it recognizes is unknown.

The source is a human donor in good health (CMV status not recorded). Some clones in this sample may be carry-over from other donors' samples. The specimen was cultured PBMCs, collected from culture after CMV antigen stimulation. This sequence joins TRBV4-1 and TRBJ2-7; 7 nucleotides agree with TRBD2. The CDR3 loop reads CASSQDTPAGARSTTRTYEQYF. Written as DNA, the CDR3 is TGCGCCAGCAGCCAAGATACCCCCGCGGGAGCGCGATCAACTACCCGTACCTACGAGCAGTACTTC.